This entry lists 16 T cell receptor beta chains sequenced from one sample in a study of T cell responses to AZD1222 COVID-19 vaccine. This table comes from immunoSEQ multiplex PCR, and its TCRdb copy is limited to in-frame clones, with some not included. The table has some 110,000 clones, 85% to 95% seen once; the top ten hold around 1.6%. The sequenced sample was peripheral blood, obtained 28 days after the second AZD1222 dose. Receptors originate from an adult who received the AZD1222 COVID-19 vaccine.

The chain uses TRBV5-8 and TRBJ1-2; no firm D call. Deletions cut 5 bases from V and 5 bases from J, with 19 bases between. Germline V gene sequence: CDR1 SGHTS, CDR2 YDEGEE. The CDR3 runs to 15 residues. CDR3 in amino acids: CASSKPPRLVYGYTF. The CDR3 region has the DNA TGTGCCAGCAGTAAGCCCCCGAGACTTGTATATGGCTACACCTTC.

The chain is built from TRBV6-6 and TRBJ2-2; D might be TRBD1 or TRBD2, each matching 5 bases. The germline CDR1 and CDR2 sequences are MNHNY and SVGAGI (reference sequence). Trimming removed 5 bases at V and 3 bases at J, with 25 bases between. The CDR3 contains 19 residues. CDR3 sequence reads: CASSHPRTPGTHDTGELFF. CDR3 sequence (DNA): TGTGCCAGCAGTCATCCCCGTACTCCCGGGACGCATGACACCGGGGAGCTGTTTTTT.

V gene TRBV15 combines with J gene TRBJ2-7; a weak D match, TRBD2 (7 bases). Per the germline V gene, CDR1 is LNHNV and CDR2 is YYDKDF (reference sequence). The CDR3 covers 15 residues. The V gene lost 0 bases and the J gene lost 5 bases, with 14 bases spanning the gap. The CDR3 loop reads CATSRERGGLNEQYF. CDR3 sequence (DNA): TGTGCCACCAGCAGAGAGAGGGGGGGTTTAAACGAGCAGTACTTC.

This clone was seen many times. The chain has TRBV27 and TRBJ2-1; D perhaps matches TRBD2 (6 bases). CDR3 size: 16 residues. V dropped 4 bases and J dropped 0 bases, with 13 bases sitting between them. Germline V gene data show CDR1 as MNHEY and CDR2 as SMNVEV (reference sequence). CDR3 in DNA: TGTGCCAGCAGTTATAGCGGAACCCTCTCCTACAATGAGCAGTTCTTC. Amino acids: CASSYSGTLSYNEQFF.

This sequence joins TRBV2 and TRBJ2-7, with 8 nucleotides matching TRBD2. The germline V gene encodes CDR1 SNHLY and CDR2 FYNNEI. V lost 5 bases and J lost 6; bases outside the gene matches: 6. This CDR3 is 13 amino acids long. This CDR3 reads CASSRDGGGEQYF. The CDR3 DNA sequence: TGTGCCAGCAGTAGGGACGGGGGGGGCGAGCAGTACTTC.

The chain recombines TRBV15 with TRBJ2-1; D possibly corresponds to TRBD1 (5 bases). Looked up from germline, CDR1 is LNHNV and CDR2 is YYDKDF (reference sequence). V gave up 5 bases and J gave up 9 bases, with 17 bases separating them. This CDR3 spans 14 amino acids. CDR3 loop: CATSFSGSWGEQFF. In DNA form, the CDR3 reads TGTGCCACCAGCTTTTCAGGGTCTTGGGGTGAGCAGTTCTTC.

The chain uses TRBV2 and TRBJ1-1; D possibly corresponds to TRBD1 (5 bases). This CDR3 is 15 amino acids long. Germline V gene lookup returns CDR1 SNHLY and CDR2 FYNNEI. The V and J ends lost 4 bases and 5 bases respectively, with 17 bases between them. The CDR3 DNA is TGTGCCAGCAGTGCAGGGACTAGGCTGTTTACTGAAGCTTTCTTT. It specifies CASSAGTRLFTEAFF.

This chain links TRBV19 with TRBJ1-1; D uncertain. Germline V gene data show CDR1 as LNHDA and CDR2 as SQIVND (reference sequence). This CDR3 has 14 amino acids. The V and J ends lost 3 bases and 1 base respectively, with 9 bases between them. Here the CDR3 reads CASSMRRRNTEAFF. The CDR3, as DNA: TGTGCCAGTAGTATGAGGAGGCGGAACACTGAAGCTTTCTTT.

This chain links TRBV27 with TRBJ1-1; tentatively, D is TRBD1 (6 bases). This CDR3 region has 13 residues. CDR1 is MNHEY, CDR2 SMNVEV, per germline (reference sequence). V shed 5 bases and J shed 2 bases, with 9 bases lying between them. CDR3 DNA sequence: TGTGCCAGCAGTCTGGACAGCAACACTGAAGCTTTCTTT. It codes for CASSLDSNTEAFF.

This chain links TRBV28 with TRBJ1-2, with 7 bases fitting TRBD1. The germline V gene encodes CDR1 MDHEN and CDR2 SYDVKM. The CDR3 contains 13 residues. After removal of 3 bases from V and 6 bases from J, the junction contained 4 bases not matched to a gene. The CDR3 region is CASSFRGEDGYTF. For the CDR3, the DNA is TGTGCCAGCAGTTTCAGGGGGGAGGATGGCTACACCTTC.

The chain couples TRBV5-1 to TRBJ2-1; no reliable D call. Trimming pared 4 bases from V and 10 bases from J, leaving 9 bases between. Germline V gene lookup returns CDR1 SGHRS and CDR2 YFSETQ. The CDR3 contains 11 residues. CDR3 nucleotides: TGCGCCAGCAGCCGACAAGAAGAGCAGTTCTTC. Translating gives CASSRQEEQFF.

The gene calls are TRBV28 and TRBJ2-5; tentatively, D is TRBD1 (5 bases). This CDR3 has 14 residues. Germline CDR1 is MDHEN and CDR2 is SYDVKM. The V gene lost 7 bases and the J gene lost 5 bases, with 17 bases spanning the gap. The CDR3 DNA sequence: TGTGCCAGCACTATACCCTCCAGGGCCGAGACCCAGTACTTC. This encodes CASTIPSRAETQYF.

This chain links TRBV28 with TRBJ1-6, with D perhaps TRBD1 (5 bases). This CDR3 has 15 residues. Looked up from germline, CDR1 is MDHEN and CDR2 is SYDVKM. The V end lost 8 bases, the J end lost 6 bases, and 17 bases lay between the germline ends. This CDR3 reads CASLNTGTVNSPLHF. The CDR3 coding sequence is TGTGCCAGCTTAAATACCGGGACGGTTAATTCACCCCTCCACTTT.

V gene TRBV12-3 or TRBV12-4 combines with J gene TRBJ1-1, with a possible D match to TRBD1 (6 bases). Trimming cost V 3 bases and J 5 bases, with 10 bases left between them. The CDR3 consists of 13 residues. Written as DNA, the CDR3 is TGTGCCAGCAGTTTTACAGGGAGAACTGAAGCTTTCTTT. Translation: CASSFTGRTEAFF.

This chain's CDR3 is CASRERGSHFSSYNSPLHF. The CDR3 coding sequence is TGTGCCAGCAGGGAAAGGGGGTCCCACTTCAGCTCCTATAATTCACCCCTCCACTTT. J is TRBJ1-6 and V is TRBV28; D is perhaps TRBD1 (6 bases). The CDR3 runs 19 residues. Germline V gene data show CDR1 as MDHEN and CDR2 as SYDVKM. Between the trimmed V and J ends, which lost 6 bases and 0 bases, there was a span of 21 bases.

The chain joins TRBV30 to TRBJ1-2, with D possibly matching TRBD1 (5 bases). The CDR3 is 12 amino acids. V lost 5 bases and J 1 base, leaving 8 bases between the germline ends. The germline CDR1 and CDR2 sequences are GTSNPN and SVGIG (reference sequence). The DNA for the CDR3 is TGTGCCTGGGGGGGGATTAACTATGGCTACACCTTC. This encodes CAWGGINYGYTF.